Here is one T cell receptor (beta chain) with its context. The CDR3 covers 13 residues. The V gene's germline CDR1 is SGDLS and CDR2 YYNGEE. J was trimmed by 6 bases and V by 3 bases; bases with no gene match: 4. The source of the sample is a study of blood T cell repertoires in COVID-19. Study at large: From the United States, Italy and Spain came samples of acute and convalescent COVID-19.

As handled by the study authors: Estimation of nucleated cell counts was performed using reference gene primer amplification. Produced via immunoSEQ multiplex PCR; TCRdb's table is partial and in-frame only. The V and J calls and clone size are taken from that table; D and trimming were inferred from the DNA. The sample includes about 310,000 clones, 80% to 90% of them seen just once. Participants reported their clinical history, and cohort assignment relied on those reports. Recovered status in Cohort 3 required two negative PCRs, clearance, or symptom resolution. Sequencing used PBMCs or T cells enriched from blood (not recorded which). The source of this sequence is a woman between 18 and 30 years old who had recovered from COVID-19. V usage is TRBV9 and J usage is TRBJ1-2; TRBD1 agrees at 8 bases. The chain's CDR3 is CASSADRANGYTF. CDR3 in DNA: TGTGCCAGCAGCGCGGACAGGGCGAATGGCTACACCTTC. The complete variable domain, with remaining parts taken from reference TRBV9 and TRBJ1-2, reads DSGVTQTPKHLITATGQRVTLRCSPRSGDLSVYWYQQSLDQGLQFLIQYYNGEERAKGNILERFSAQQFPDLHSELNLSSLELGDSALYFCASSADRANGYTFGSGTRLTVV.